The source of this TCR beta chain is a study of shared clonotypes between healthy human individuals. Note on this clone: The antigen is not known.

Method: immunoSEQ multiplex PCR; TCRdb's copy keeps in-frame clones and lacks some. The sample has 950,000 to 1,100,000 clones; roughly 74% are singletons. From germline, CDR1 is SGHDN and CDR2 FVKESK. Trimming at V came to 5 bases and at J to 6 bases, leaving 8 bases not matched to a gene. CDR3 length equals 15 residues. Study-wide results and limits: Only a few donors were included, so the genetic and exposure-history diversity represented was limited.

The TCR sequence derives from a man between 18 and 35 years old in good health. Some clones in this sample may be carry-over from other donors' samples. This chain connects TRBV14 to TRBJ2-1; 9 bases map to TRBD1. The sample taken for sequencing was memory CD4+ T cells from PBMCs. The sample's subset: CD45RA-negative fraction. The CDR3 loop is CASSTRDRDINEQFF. CDR3 bases: TGTGCCAGCAGCACCCGGGACAGGGATATCAATGAGCAGTTCTTC.